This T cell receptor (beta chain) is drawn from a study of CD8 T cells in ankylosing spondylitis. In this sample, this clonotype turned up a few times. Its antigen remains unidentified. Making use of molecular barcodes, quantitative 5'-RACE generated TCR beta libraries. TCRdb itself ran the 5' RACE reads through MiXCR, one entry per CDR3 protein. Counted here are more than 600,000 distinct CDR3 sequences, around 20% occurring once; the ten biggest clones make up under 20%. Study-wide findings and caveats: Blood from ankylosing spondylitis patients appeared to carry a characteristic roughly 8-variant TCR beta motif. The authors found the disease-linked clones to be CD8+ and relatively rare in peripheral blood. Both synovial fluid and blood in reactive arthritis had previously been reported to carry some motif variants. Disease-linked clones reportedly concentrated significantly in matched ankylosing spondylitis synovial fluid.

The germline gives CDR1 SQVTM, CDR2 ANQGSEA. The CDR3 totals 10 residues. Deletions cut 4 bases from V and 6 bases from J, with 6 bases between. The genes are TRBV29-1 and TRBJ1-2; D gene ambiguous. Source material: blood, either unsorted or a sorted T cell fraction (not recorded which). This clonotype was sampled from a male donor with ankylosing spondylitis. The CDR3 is CSVVGNGYTF. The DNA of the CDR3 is TGCAGCGTTGTGGGGAATGGCTACACCTTC.